This T cell receptor beta chain was retrieved from a study of shared clonotypes between healthy human individuals. Study details: In total, the donors were two women and three men aged 18 to 49. Study-level points and caveats: Among donors, clonotype sharing was expected to be affected by sequencing depth.

About this clone: Its target is unknown.

The CDR3 is made up of 17 amino acids. Germline-derived CDR1 and CDR2 are MGHDK and SYGVNS. V gave up 1 base and J gave up 5 bases; unmatched junction bases: 8. The DNA input per sorted-subset replicate PCR was 200 ng, corresponding to roughly 30,000 T cell genomes. In the source study's methods: ImmunoSEQ output lacked quality scores and full-length reads, limiting matched filtering. The method was immunoSEQ multiplex PCR; TCRdb's version includes in-frame clones alone and lacks a portion of them. The DNA was the basis for D and trimming; V, J and clone size are from that table. The profile shows 2 million to 2.5 million clones, around 92% of them singletons.

This TCR was recovered from a man between 18 and 35 years old in good health. Some clones in this sample may be carry-over from other donors' samples. Sequenced material: naive CD4+ T cells from PBMCs. As to subset: CD45RA+ positively selected. The chain carries TRBV25-1 and TRBJ2-1; 10 bases align to TRBD2. The DNA of the CDR3 is TGTGCCAGCAGTGAATCTCCAGCGGGAGGGAGAGACAATGAGCAGTTCTTC. Translated, it gives CASSESPAGGRDNEQFF.